The 19 T cell receptor beta chains in this list originate from one sample, sequenced in a study of human T cells and chemical hapten exposure (dated by TCRdb to about 2021). Reading the label with the study, this specimen's time point is: patch test 3, about 24 weeks after DPC sensitization. Taken with the paper, the label for treatment or condition translates to: therapeutic diphenylcyclopropenone sensitization with weekly scalp DPC. Total RNA was extracted from unfractionated whole blood that had been collected in Tempus Blood RNA tubes. The protocol used for the library was RACE. Sequencing instrument: NextSeq 500. TCRdb reprocessed the public reads (quality trimming at Q25 with fastp, clone calling with MiXCR) and kept in-frame beta chains. Identical CDR3 proteins give one entry, which carries the most common genes and DNA. The sample profile shows some 36,000 distinct CDR3 sequences; around a tenth of them were found once. The ten largest clones take up 20% to 30% of the sample.

This material consisted of whole blood, taken in connection with sensitization to the hapten diphenylcyclopropenone (DPC). Receptor source: a man aged 50-59 years with alopecia areata. Some clones in this sample may be carry-over from other donors' samples.

Remarks on this clonotype: This may arise from a read error, as a much more abundant clone is one base away. CDR3 sequence reads: CASTGAIGANVLTF. The CDR3 DNA is TGTGCCAGCACGGGGGCGATTGGGGCCAACGTCCTGACTTTC. V and J are TRBV28 and TRBJ2-6; D possibly matches TRBD1 or TRBD2 (6 bases each). CDR1 MDHEN and CDR2 SYDVKM come from the germline V gene. CDR3 length equals 14 residues. Trimming stripped 7 bases from V and 3 bases from J, with 10 bases between.

In this sample, this clonotype turned up many times. The rearrangement uses TRBV11-3 and TRBJ2-2; 9 nucleotides agree with TRBD2. This CDR3 is built from 15 residues. The V gene end was trimmed by 5 bases and the J gene end by 5 bases; junction bases not matched to a gene: 6. Germline V gene lookup returns CDR1 SGHNT and CDR2 YENEEA. CDR3 in DNA: TGTGCCAGCAGCGTAGCGGGAGTCAGGACCGGGGAGCTGTTTTTT. Its translation: CASSVAGVRTGELFF.

The sample holds many counts of this clonotype. The rearrangement uses TRBV2 and TRBJ2-3, with D possibly TRBD2 on 5 matching bases. In germline, CDR1 is SNHLY, CDR2 FYNNEI. The length of the CDR3 is 14 residues. V gave up 3 bases and J gave up 4 bases, with 11 bases separating them. This CDR3 is CASSDWERADTQYF. The CDR3 bases are TGTGCCAGCAGTGACTGGGAGAGGGCAGATACGCAGTATTTT.

The chain couples TRBV28 to TRBJ2-5; D is ambiguous. The V end was cut by 2 bases, the J end by 3 bases, with 7 bases between. Germline-derived CDR1 and CDR2 are MDHEN and SYDVKM. The CDR3 loop spans 13 amino acids. CDR3 residues: CASSLTKEETQYF. Written as DNA, the CDR3 is TGTGCCAGCAGTTTAACGAAGGAAGAGACCCAGTACTTC.

In this sample, this clonotype turned up many times. The chain combines TRBV15 with TRBJ2-5, with D uncertain. Germline values: CDR1 LNHNV, CDR2 YYDKDF (reference sequence). This CDR3 is 12 amino acids long. The V end lost 0 bases, the J end lost 5 bases, and 4 bases lay between the germline ends. As DNA, the CDR3 is TGTGCCACCAGCAGAGATGTGGAGACCCAGTACTTC. Its protein is CATSRDVETQYF.

This clonotype has at least ten counts. CDR3 sequence: CASSPGQRQQETQYF. CDR3 bases: TGTGCCAGCTCACCAGGGCAGCGACAACAAGAGACCCAGTACTTC. The rearrangement joins TRBV18 to TRBJ2-5; no reliable D call. The CDR3 totals 15 residues. The germline CDR1 and CDR2 sequences are KGHSH and LQKENI. Trimming pared 2 bases from V and 2 bases from J, leaving 12 bases between.

The rearrangement joins TRBV5-1 to TRBJ2-5, with unresolved D. The germline V and J ends were trimmed by 0 bases and 4 bases, with 10 bases remaining between them. Germline CDR1 and CDR2: SGHRS and YFSETQ. CDR3 length: 14 residues. The CDR3 DNA follows: TGCGCCAGCAGCTTGGTCTCCCGAGGAGAGACCCAGTACTTC. Its protein product is CASSLVSRGETQYF.

The genes are TRBV5-1 and TRBJ1-3, with D possibly TRBD1 on 5 matching bases. Germline values: CDR1 SGHRS, CDR2 YFSETQ. This CDR3 has 14 amino acids. V lost 5 bases and J 2 bases, leaving 11 bases between the germline ends. The CDR3 nucleotides are TGCGCCAGCAGTGAGGGCAGGGCTGGAAACACCATATATTTT. Amino acids: CASSEGRAGNTIYF.

This chain links TRBV12-3 or TRBV12-4 with TRBJ2-1; D uncertain. V was shortened by 4 bases and J by 8 bases, with 6 bases between the two germline ends. CDR3 size: 11 residues. The CDR3 reads CASSWGDEQFF. The CDR3 nucleotides read TGTGCCAGCAGTTGGGGTGATGAGCAGTTCTTC.

The J gene is TRBJ2-7, the V gene TRBV12-3 or TRBV12-4, with 7 nucleotides matching TRBD2. Germline trimming cut 4 bases from V and 6 bases from J; bases unmatched to any gene: 15. CDR3 length: 16 residues. CDR3 nucleotide sequence: TGTGCCAGCAGTTCCCCCCTCCGGGGAGGGCCGGGCGAGCAGTACTTC. This sequence encodes CASSSPLRGGPGEQYF.

In its sample, this clonotype was seen many times. The chain combines TRBV29-1 with TRBJ1-1; D is unclear. The CDR3 runs to 13 residues. The V end was cut by 3 bases, the J end by 0 bases, with 8 bases between. The germline V gene has CDR1 SQVTM and CDR2 ANQGSEA. The CDR3 loop reads CSVDGQLNTEAFF. The CDR3 nucleotides are TGCAGCGTTGATGGGCAGCTGAACACTGAAGCTTTCTTT.

In its sample, this clonotype was seen a few times. The J gene is TRBJ2-7, the V gene TRBV9, with TRBD1 matching over 8 bases. J gave up 5 bases and V 3 bases, and 13 bases lay outside the gene matches. The CDR3 is 16 residues long. In germline, CDR1 is SGDLS, CDR2 YYNGEE. For the CDR3, the DNA is TGTGCCAGCAGCGCCCGAGAGGGACAGGCCTGGGACGAGCAGTACTTC. This gives the protein CASSAREGQAWDEQYF.

This chain joins TRBV2 and TRBJ2-6; no reliable D call. CDR3 size: 14 residues. From germline, CDR1 is SNHLY and CDR2 FYNNEI. Trimming pared 1 base from V and 11 bases from J, leaving 12 bases between. CDR3 bases: TGTGCCAGCAGTGAAGATGTAAACTCCTACGTCCTGACTTTC. Its protein product is CASSEDVNSYVLTF.

This clonotype has ten or more counts. The chain employs TRBV4-2 and TRBJ2-7; possibly TRBD1 for D (5 bases). Trimming removed 0 bases from V and 5 bases from J, with 8 bases in between. This CDR3 is built from 13 residues. CDR1 LGHNA and CDR2 YNFKEQ come from the germline V gene. CDR3 sequence reads: CASSQDLRDEQYF. CDR3 DNA: TGTGCCAGCAGCCAAGATCTCAGGGACGAGCAGTACTTC.

This clonotype was counted only a few times. V is TRBV28 and J is TRBJ1-2, with 7 positions matching TRBD1. The CDR3 is 14 residues long. V trimming: 2 bases; J trimming: 8 bases; junction bases outside the gene matches: 8. The V gene's germline CDR1 is MDHEN and CDR2 SYDVKM. CDR3 sequence (DNA): TGTGCCAGCAGTTTAGCTGGGGACAGTGAGGGCTACACCTTC. Translation gives CASSLAGDSEGYTF.

This clonotype was counted ten times or more. The chain carries TRBV28 and TRBJ2-4; 11 nucleotides match TRBD2. Looked up from germline, CDR1 is MDHEN and CDR2 is SYDVKM. V lost 5 bases and J lost 5; bases outside the gene matches: 5. The CDR3 has 15 amino acids. The CDR3 here is CASSLSGLAENIQYF. DNA of the CDR3: TGTGCCAGCAGTCTATCGGGACTAGCGGAAAACATTCAGTACTTC.

This clonotype was detected many times. V is TRBV28 and J is TRBJ2-4; the D gene is possibly TRBD2 (8 bases). The CDR3 is 16 residues long. Per the germline V gene, CDR1 is MDHEN and CDR2 is SYDVKM. V was shortened by 2 bases and J by 5 bases, with 16 bases between the two germline ends. The CDR3 loop is CASSLGTGGGQNIQYF. CDR3 in DNA: TGTGCCAGCAGTTTAGGAACGGGAGGGGGCCAAAACATTCAGTACTTC. The entire variable domain, with the rest obtained from reference TRBV28 and TRBJ2-4, is as follows: DVKVTQSSRYLVKRTGEKVFLECVQDMDHENMFWYRQDPGLGLRLIYFSYDVKMKEKGDIPEGYSVSREKKERFSLILESASTNQTSMYLCASSLGTGGGQNIQYFGAGTRLSVL.

The V gene is TRBV10-2, the J gene TRBJ1-1; unclear D gene. Trimming took off 4 bases at V and 7 bases at J, with 7 bases between the two ends. Germline CDR1 is WSHSY and CDR2 is SAAADI. The CDR3 sequence is 11 residues long. CDR3 sequence (DNA): TGCGCCAGCAGTGGGGCAGTTGAAGCTTTCTTT. This gives the protein CASSGAVEAFF.

This clonotype was seen ten or more times. The genes are TRBV6-5 and TRBJ1-5; D possibly corresponds to TRBD1 (6 bases). The germline gives CDR1 MNHEY, CDR2 SVGAGI. This CDR3 is built from 14 residues. Trimming took 2 bases from V and 5 from J, leaving 10 bases between them. This chain's CDR3 is CASSYTGSDQPQHF. The CDR3, as DNA: TGTGCCAGCAGTTACACAGGGTCCGATCAGCCCCAGCATTTT.